This T cell receptor (beta chain) was sequenced during a study of response to subunit inactivated influenza vaccine. Broader study findings: The authors proposed limited new T cell recruitment per seasonal influenza vaccination.

Looked up from germline, CDR1 is SGHVS and CDR2 is FNYEAQ. CDR3 length: 18 amino acids. Between the trimmed V and J ends, which lost 6 bases and 9 bases, there was a span of 32 bases. Concerning this clonotype: Antigen: not known.

TCRdb ran MiXCR on the RT-PCR reads and lists one entry per CDR3 protein. The table has 400,000 to 650,000 distinct CDR3 sequences, around 7.7% seen once; the top ten hold under 15%. The receptor comes from a man aged 50-75 years who received an inactivated influenza vaccine. The chain carries TRBV7-6 and TRBJ1-1; D possibly corresponds to TRBD1 (6 bases). The sequences come from PBMCs from blood, collected less than 30 months after vaccination. CDR3 in DNA: TGTGCCAGCAGGCCCGGGACACCAGTTAGCTTCCGTAAGGGAAAAGCTTTCTTT. This sequence encodes CASRPGTPVSFRKGKAFF.